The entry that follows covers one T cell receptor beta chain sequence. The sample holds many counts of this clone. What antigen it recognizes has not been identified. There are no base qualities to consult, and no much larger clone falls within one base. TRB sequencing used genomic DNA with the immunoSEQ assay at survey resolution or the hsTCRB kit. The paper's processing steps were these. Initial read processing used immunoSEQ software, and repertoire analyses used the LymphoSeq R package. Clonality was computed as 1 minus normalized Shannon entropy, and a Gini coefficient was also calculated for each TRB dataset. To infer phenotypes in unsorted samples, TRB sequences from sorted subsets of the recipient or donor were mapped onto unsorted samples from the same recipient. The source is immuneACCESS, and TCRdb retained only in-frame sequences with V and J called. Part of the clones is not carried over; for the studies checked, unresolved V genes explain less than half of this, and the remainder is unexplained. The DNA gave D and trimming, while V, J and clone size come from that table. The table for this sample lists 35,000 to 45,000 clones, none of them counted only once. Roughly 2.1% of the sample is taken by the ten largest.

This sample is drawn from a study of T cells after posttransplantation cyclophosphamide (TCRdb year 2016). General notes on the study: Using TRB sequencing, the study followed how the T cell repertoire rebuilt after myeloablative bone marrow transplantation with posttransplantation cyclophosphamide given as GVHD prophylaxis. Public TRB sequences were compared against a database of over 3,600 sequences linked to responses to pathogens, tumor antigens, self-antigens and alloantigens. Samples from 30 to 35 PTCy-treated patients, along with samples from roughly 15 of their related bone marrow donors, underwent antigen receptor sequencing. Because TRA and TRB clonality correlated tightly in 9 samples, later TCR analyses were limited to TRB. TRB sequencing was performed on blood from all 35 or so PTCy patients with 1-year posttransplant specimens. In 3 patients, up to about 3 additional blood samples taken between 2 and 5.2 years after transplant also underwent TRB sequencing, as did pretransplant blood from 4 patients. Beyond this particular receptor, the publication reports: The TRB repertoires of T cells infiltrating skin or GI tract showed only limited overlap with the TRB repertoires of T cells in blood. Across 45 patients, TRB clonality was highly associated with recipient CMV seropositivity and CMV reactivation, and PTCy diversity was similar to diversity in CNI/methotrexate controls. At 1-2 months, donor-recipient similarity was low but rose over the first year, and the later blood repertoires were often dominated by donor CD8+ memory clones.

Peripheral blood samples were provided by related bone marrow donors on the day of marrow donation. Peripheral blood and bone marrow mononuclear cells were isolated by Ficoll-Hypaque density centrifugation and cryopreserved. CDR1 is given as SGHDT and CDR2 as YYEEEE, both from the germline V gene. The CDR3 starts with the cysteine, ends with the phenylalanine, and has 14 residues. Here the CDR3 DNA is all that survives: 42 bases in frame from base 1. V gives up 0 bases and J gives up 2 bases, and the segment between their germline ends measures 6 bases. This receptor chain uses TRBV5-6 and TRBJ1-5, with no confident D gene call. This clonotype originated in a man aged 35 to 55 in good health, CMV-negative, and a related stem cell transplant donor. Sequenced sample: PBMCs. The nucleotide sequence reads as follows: TGTGCCAGCAGCTTGGGAGTGGGCAATCAGCCCCAGCATTTT. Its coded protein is CASSLGVGNQPQHF.